Listed below are T cell receptor beta chains from one sample, sequenced in a study of cytomegalovirus exposure and HLA in healthy donors. The assay was immunoSEQ multiplex PCR, and TCRdb's table has in-frame clones only and misses some. The data show 90,000 to 100,000 clones, 82% seen once. The specimen sequenced was PBMCs. These receptors originate from a man aged 45 to 65 in good health and CMV-seronegative. The CDR3 runs from the conserved cysteine through the conserved F or W. The D gene is left open where the match is weak. Size is omitted from some rows. Given values are once, few, many or a class for expanded clones.

>.|.|TRBV6-1|TRBJ1-5
CASLQDTLNQPQHF
TGTGCCAGCCTTCAGGACACACTCAATCAGCCCCAGCATTTT
>.|TRBD1|TRBV27|TRBJ1-2
CASSFGTGGSPNYGYTF
TGTGCCAGCAGTTTCGGGACAGGGGGCTCCCCTAACTATGGCTACACCTTC
>few|TRBD1|TRBV9|TRBJ2-5
CASSVRDREMETQYF
TGTGCCAGCAGCGTTAGGGACAGGGAGATGGAGACCCAGTACTTC
>.|.|TRBV27|TRBJ2-1
CASSLSGGYSYNEQFF
TGTGCCAGCAGTTTATCCGGCGGATACTCCTACAATGAGCAGTTCTTC
>once|TRBD1|TRBV7-3|TRBJ1-1
CASSSQGDTEAFF
TGTGCCAGCAGCTCACAGGGGGACACTGAAGCTTTCTTT
>.|TRBD1|TRBV7-7|TRBJ2-2
CASSRDREAGELFF
TGTGCTAGCAGCCGGGACAGAGAAGCCGGGGAGCTGTTTTTT
>.|.|TRBV29-1|TRBJ2-1
CSVPGGNEQFF
TGCAGCGTCCCCGGGGGAAATGAGCAGTTCTTC
>.|TRBD1|TRBV11-1|TRBJ1-3
CASRMTGEQLSGNTIYF
TGTGCCAGCAGGATGACAGGGGAGCAACTCTCTGGAAACACCATATATTTT
>once|.|TRBV9|TRBJ2-1
CASSVPLNNEQFF
TGTGCCAGCAGCGTCCCTTTAAATAATGAGCAGTTCTTC
>.|.|TRBV19|TRBJ2-1
CASSIGAYNEQFF
TGTGCCAGTAGTATCGGGGCCTACAATGAGCAGTTCTTC
>.|.|TRBV15|TRBJ1-1
CATTRGKGVDTEAFF
TGTGCCACCACCAGGGGTAAGGGGGTGGACACTGAAGCTTTCTTT
>.|TRBD2|TRBV27|TRBJ2-1
CASSLTSGYNEQFF
TGTGCCAGCAGTTTGACTAGCGGTTACAATGAGCAGTTCTTC
>.|TRBD2|TRBV4-2|TRBJ2-3
CASSQGASGLNTQYF
TGTGCCAGCAGCCAAGGGGCTAGCGGACTCAATACGCAGTATTTT
>.|TRBD1|TRBV5-1|TRBJ1-1
CASKTGTANTEAFF
TGCGCCAGCAAGACCGGGACAGCGAACACTGAAGCTTTCTTT
>.|.|TRBV9|TRBJ2-1
CASSVGANEQFF
TGTGCCAGCAGCGTAGGGGCCAATGAGCAGTTCTTC
>few|.|TRBV19|TRBJ2-1
CASSTTSALYNEQFF
TGTGCCAGTAGTACGACATCGGCGCTATACAATGAGCAGTTCTTC
>.|.|TRBV5-4|TRBJ2-3
CASSYGSADTQYF
TGTGCCAGCAGCTATGGTAGCGCAGATACGCAGTATTTT
>.|.|TRBV5-8|TRBJ1-1
CASILQGGTEAFF
TGTGCCAGCATCCTCCAAGGGGGCACTGAAGCTTTCTTT
>.|.|TRBV2|TRBJ2-3
CASSWAGVGDTQYF
TGTGCCAGCAGTTGGGCAGGGGTTGGAGATACGCAGTATTTT
>.|.|TRBV5-6|TRBJ2-5
CASSLGPGETQYF
TGTGCCAGCAGCTTGGGACCGGGGGAGACCCAGTACTTC
>.|.|TRBV19|TRBJ1-2
CASSIMTANYGYTF
TGTGCCAGTAGTATCATGACAGCTAACTATGGCTACACCTTC
>few|TRBD1|TRBV6-4|TRBJ1-5
CASSDDQGVSNQPQHF
TGTGCCAGCAGTGATGACCAGGGGGTTAGCAATCAGCCCCAGCATTTT
>.|.|TRBV6-4|TRBJ2-1
CASSELDFRSYNEQFF
TGTGCCAGCAGTGAGCTGGACTTCCGCTCCTACAATGAGCAGTTCTTC
>.|.|TRBV5-1|TRBJ2-3
CASSLALGSDTQYF
TGCGCCAGCAGCTTGGCCCTAGGATCAGATACGCAGTATTTT
>.|.|TRBV13|TRBJ2-3
CASSLGRQGAQYF
TGTGCCAGCAGCTTAGGCAGGCAGGGTGCGCAGTATTTT
>.|.|TRBV5-6|TRBJ2-2
CASSLGQILTGELFF
TGTGCCAGCAGCTTGGGACAGATACTCACCGGGGAGCTGTTTTTT
>.|TRBD2|TRBV15|TRBJ2-1
CATSTGRLAGDEQFF
TGTGCCACCAGCACCGGTCGGCTAGCGGGAGATGAGCAGTTCTTC
>.|TRBD2|TRBV10-3|TRBJ2-7
CAIRRGLEDEQYF
TGTGCCATCAGGCGGGGACTAGAAGACGAGCAGTACTTC
>.|.|TRBV15|TRBJ2-6
CATSTDSSGANVLTF
TGTGCCACCAGCACGGACTCCTCTGGGGCCAACGTCCTGACTTTC
>.|.|TRBV7-9|TRBJ2-1
CASSLASTAYNEQFF
TGTGCCAGCAGCTTAGCTAGTACAGCATACAATGAGCAGTTCTTC
>.|.|TRBV6-1|TRBJ1-1
CASSEFRGYEAFF
TGTGCCAGCAGTGAATTCAGGGGCTATGAAGCTTTCTTT
>.|.|TRBV27|TRBJ2-5
CAAPPGHIQETQYF
TGTGCCGCCCCACCGGGACACATCCAAGAGACCCAGTACTTC
>.|.|TRBV27|TRBJ2-1
CASSFGTPYNEQFF
TGTGCCAGCAGTTTCGGGACACCCTACAATGAGCAGTTCTTC
>.|TRBD1|TRBV28|TRBJ1-5
CASSLEVGTGNQPQHF
TGTGCCAGCAGTTTGGAGGTCGGGACAGGCAATCAGCCCCAGCATTTT
>.|TRBD1|TRBV29-1|TRBJ1-3
CSVSQGTSGNTIYF
TGCAGCGTCTCACAGGGGACCTCTGGAAACACCATATATTTT